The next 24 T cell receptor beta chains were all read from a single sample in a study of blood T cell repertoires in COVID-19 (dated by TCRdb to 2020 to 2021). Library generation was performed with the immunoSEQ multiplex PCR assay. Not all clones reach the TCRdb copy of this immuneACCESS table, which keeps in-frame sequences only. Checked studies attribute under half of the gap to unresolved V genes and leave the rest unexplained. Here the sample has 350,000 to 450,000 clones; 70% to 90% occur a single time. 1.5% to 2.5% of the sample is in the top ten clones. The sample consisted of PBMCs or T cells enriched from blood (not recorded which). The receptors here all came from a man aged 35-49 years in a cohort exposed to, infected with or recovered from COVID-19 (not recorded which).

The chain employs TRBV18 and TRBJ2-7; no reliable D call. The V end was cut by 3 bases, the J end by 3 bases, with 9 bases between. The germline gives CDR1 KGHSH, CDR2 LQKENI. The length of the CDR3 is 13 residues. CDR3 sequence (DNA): TGTGCCAGCTCACCCGCCAGAAACTACGAGCAGTACTTC. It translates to CASSPARNYEQYF.

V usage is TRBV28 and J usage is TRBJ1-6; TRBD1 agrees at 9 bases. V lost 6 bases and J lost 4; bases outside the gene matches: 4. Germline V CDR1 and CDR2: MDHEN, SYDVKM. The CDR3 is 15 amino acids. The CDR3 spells CASRLQGAYNSPLHF. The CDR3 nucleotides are TGTGCCAGCAGGTTACAGGGGGCGTATAATTCACCCCTCCACTTT.

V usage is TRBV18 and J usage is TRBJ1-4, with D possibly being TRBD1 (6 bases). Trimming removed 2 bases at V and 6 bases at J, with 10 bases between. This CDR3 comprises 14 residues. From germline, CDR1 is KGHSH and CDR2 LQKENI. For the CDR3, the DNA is TGTGCCAGCTCACCAGGGGGCGCGTATGAAAAACTGTTTTTT. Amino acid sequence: CASSPGGAYEKLFF. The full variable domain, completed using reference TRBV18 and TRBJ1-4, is NAGVMQNPRHLVRRRGQEARLRCSPMKGHSHVYWYRQLPEEGLKFMVYLQKENIIDESGMPKERFSAEFPKEGPSILRIQQVVRGDSAAYFCASSPGGAYEKLFFGSGTQLSVL.

CDR3 loop: CASRIQSLSDTQYF. The DNA of the CDR3 is TGTGCCAGCAGAATACAGAGTTTGTCAGATACGCAGTATTTT. The rearrangement links TRBV11-2 to TRBJ2-3; unclear D gene. Germline lookup yields CDR1 SGHAT and CDR2 FQNNGV. V was cut by 6 bases and J by 4 bases, with 14 bases left in between. This CDR3 is 14 amino acids long.

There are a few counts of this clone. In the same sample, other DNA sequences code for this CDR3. Here the CDR3 reads CASSPGTGVYNEQFF. CDR3 sequence (DNA): TGCGCCAGCAGCCCCGGGACAGGGGTGTACAATGAGCAGTTCTTC. V and J are TRBV5-1 and TRBJ2-1, with 10 bases aligning to TRBD1. V lost 4 bases and J lost 4; bases outside the gene matches: 5. This CDR3 has 15 amino acids. Germline assignment: CDR1 SGHRS and CDR2 YFSETQ. Full variable domain (missing parts from reference TRBV5-1 and TRBJ2-1): KAGVTQTPRYLIKTRGQQVTLSCSPISGHRSVSWYQQTPGQGLQFLFEYFSETQRNKGNFPGRFSGRQFSNSRSEMNVSTLELGDSALYLCASSPGTGVYNEQFFGPGTRLTVL.

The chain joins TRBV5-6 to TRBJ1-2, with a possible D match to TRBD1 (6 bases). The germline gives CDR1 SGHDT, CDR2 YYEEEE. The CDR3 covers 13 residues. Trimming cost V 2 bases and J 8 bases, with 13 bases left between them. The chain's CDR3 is CASSFYNREGYTF. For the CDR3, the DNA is TGTGCCAGCAGCTTTTACAACAGGGAAGGCTACACCTTC. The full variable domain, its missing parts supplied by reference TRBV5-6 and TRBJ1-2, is DAGVTQSPTHLIKTRGQQVTLRCSPKSGHDTVSWYQQALGQGPQFIFQYYEEEERQRGNFPDRFSGHQFPNYSSELNVNALLLGDSALYLCASSFYNREGYTFGSGTRLTVV.

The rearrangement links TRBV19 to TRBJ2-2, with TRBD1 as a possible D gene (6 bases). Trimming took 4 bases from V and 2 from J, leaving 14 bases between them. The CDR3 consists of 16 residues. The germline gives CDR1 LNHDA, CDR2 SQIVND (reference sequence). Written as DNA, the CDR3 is TGTGCCAGTAGTACCGTGGGGACAATTAACACCGGGGAGCTGTTTTTT. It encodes CASSTVGTINTGELFF.

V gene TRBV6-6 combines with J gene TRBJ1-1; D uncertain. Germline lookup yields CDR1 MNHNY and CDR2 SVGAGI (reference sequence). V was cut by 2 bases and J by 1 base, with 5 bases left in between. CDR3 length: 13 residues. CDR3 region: CASSYKRNTEAFF. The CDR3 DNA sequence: TGTGCCAGCAGTTACAAGCGGAACACTGAAGCTTTCTTT.

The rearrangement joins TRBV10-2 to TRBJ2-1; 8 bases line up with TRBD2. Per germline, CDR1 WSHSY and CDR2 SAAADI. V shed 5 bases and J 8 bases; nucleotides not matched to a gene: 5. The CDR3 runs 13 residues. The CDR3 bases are TGCGCCAGCAGTCAGCGGGAGTATGATGAGCAGTTCTTC. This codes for CASSQREYDEQFF.

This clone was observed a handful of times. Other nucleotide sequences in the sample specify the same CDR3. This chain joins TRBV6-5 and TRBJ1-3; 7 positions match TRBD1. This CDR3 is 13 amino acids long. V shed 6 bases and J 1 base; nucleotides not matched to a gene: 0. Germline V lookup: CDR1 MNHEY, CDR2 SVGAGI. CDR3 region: CASRQGSGNTIYF. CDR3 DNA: TGTGCCAGCAGACAGGGGTCTGGAAACACCATATATTTT.

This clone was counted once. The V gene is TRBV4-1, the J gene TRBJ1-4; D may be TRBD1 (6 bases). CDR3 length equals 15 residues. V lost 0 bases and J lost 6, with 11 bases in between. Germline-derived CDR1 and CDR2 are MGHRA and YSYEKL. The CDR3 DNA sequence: TGCGCCAGCAGCCAAGAGGGGGCGCGGGATGAAAAACTGTTTTTT. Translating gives CASSQEGARDEKLFF.

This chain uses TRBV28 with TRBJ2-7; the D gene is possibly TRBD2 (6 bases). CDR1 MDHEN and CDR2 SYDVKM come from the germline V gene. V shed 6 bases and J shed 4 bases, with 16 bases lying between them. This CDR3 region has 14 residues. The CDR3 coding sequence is TGTGCCAGCAGGAACGGGAGAAGGGCATACGAGCAGTACTTC. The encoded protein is CASRNGRRAYEQYF.

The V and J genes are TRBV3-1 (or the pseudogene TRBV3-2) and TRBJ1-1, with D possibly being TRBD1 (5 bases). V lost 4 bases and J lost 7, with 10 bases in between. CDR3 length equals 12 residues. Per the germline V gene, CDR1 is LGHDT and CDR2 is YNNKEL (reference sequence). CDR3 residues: CASSRTDSEAFF. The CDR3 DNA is TGTGCCAGCAGCCGGACCGACAGTGAAGCTTTCTTT.

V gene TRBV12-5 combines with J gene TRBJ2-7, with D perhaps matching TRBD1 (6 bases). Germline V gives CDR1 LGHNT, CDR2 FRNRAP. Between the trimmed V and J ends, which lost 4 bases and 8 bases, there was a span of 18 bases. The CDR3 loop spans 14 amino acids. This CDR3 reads CASGCRDNRTQQYF. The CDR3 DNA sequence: TGTGCTAGTGGTTGTCGGGACAATCGTACGCAGCAGTACTTC.

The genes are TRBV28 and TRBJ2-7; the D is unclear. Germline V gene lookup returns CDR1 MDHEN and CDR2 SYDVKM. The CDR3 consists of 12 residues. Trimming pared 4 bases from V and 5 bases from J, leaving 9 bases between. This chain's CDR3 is CASSYLGHEQYF. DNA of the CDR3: TGTGCCAGCAGTTACCTTGGCCACGAGCAGTACTTC.

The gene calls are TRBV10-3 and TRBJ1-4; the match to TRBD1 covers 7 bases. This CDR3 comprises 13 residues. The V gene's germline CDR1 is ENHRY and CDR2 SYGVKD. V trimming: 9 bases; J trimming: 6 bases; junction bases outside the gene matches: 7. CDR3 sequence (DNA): TGTGCCATAGGTGAGGGGGCGGATGAAAAACTGTTTTTT. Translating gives CAIGEGADEKLFF.

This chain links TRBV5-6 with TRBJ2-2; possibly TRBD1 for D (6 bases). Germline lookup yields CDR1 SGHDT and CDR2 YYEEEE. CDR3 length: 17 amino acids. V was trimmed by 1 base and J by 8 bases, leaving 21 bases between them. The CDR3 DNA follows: TGTGCCAGCAGCTTGAGAAGGACAGACTCCAAAAGGGGGGAGCTGTTTTTT. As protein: CASSLRRTDSKRGELFF.

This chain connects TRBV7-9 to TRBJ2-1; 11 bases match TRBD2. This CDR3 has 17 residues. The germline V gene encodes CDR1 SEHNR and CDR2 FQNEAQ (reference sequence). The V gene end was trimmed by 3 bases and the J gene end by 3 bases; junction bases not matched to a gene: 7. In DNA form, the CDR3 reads TGTGCCAGCAGCTTGGGACTAGCGGTAGGGAACTACAATGAGCAGTTCTTC. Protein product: CASSLGLAVGNYNEQFF.

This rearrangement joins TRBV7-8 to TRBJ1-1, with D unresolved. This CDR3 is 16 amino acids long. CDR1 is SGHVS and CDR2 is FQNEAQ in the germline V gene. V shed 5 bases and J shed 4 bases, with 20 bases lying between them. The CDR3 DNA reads TGTGCCAGCAGCCCAAACCCCCCAAGCCAATTCACTGAAGCTTTCTTT. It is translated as CASSPNPPSQFTEAFF.

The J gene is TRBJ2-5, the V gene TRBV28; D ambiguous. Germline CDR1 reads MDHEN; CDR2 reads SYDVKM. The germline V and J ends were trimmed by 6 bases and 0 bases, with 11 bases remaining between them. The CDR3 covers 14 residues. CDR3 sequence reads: CASRKSVNQETQYF. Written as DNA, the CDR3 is TGTGCCAGCAGAAAAAGCGTGAACCAAGAGACCCAGTACTTC.

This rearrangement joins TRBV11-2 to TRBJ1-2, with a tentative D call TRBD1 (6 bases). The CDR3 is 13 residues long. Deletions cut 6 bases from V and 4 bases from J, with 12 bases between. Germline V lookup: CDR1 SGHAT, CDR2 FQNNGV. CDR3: CASRQQGGYGYTF. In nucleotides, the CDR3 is TGTGCCAGCAGACAACAGGGCGGCTATGGCTACACCTTC. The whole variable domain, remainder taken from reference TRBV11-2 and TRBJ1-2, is EAGVAQSPRYKIIEKRQSVAFWCNPISGHATLYWYQQILGQGPKLLIQFQNNGVVDDSQLPKDRFSAERLKGVDSTLKIQPAKLEDSAVYLCASRQQGGYGYTFGSGTRLTVV.

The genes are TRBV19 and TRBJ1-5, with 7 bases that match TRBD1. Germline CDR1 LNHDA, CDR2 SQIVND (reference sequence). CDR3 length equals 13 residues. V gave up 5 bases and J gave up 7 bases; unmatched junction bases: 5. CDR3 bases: TGTGCCAGTAGTCAGACAGGGACGCAGCCCCAGCATTTT. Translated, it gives CASSQTGTQPQHF.

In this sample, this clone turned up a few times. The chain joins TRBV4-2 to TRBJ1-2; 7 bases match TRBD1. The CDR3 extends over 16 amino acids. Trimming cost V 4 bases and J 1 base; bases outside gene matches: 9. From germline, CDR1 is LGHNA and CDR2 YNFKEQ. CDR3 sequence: CASSPRDRDINYGYTF. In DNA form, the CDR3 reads TGTGCCAGCAGCCCCAGGGACAGAGATATTAACTATGGCTACACCTTC.

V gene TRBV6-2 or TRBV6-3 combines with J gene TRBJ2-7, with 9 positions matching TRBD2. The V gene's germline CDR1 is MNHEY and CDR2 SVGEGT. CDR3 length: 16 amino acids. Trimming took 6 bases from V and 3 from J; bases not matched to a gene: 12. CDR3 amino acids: CASSPLSAGGLYEQYF. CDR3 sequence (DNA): TGTGCCAGCAGCCCACTATCAGCGGGAGGACTCTACGAGCAGTACTTC.